This entry lists 21 T cell receptor beta chains sequenced from one sample in a study of blood T cell repertoires in COVID-19. The method was immunoSEQ multiplex PCR; TCRdb's version includes in-frame clones alone and lacks a portion of them. Here the sample spans 100,000 to 150,000 clones, 65% to 90% being singletons. The sequenced material came from peripheral blood. The receptors come from a woman of 80 years or more with acute or convalescent COVID-19.

The chain employs TRBV4-1 and TRBJ1-4, with D unresolved. This CDR3 is built from 14 residues. V was trimmed by 5 bases and J by 2 bases, leaving 9 bases between them. Germline values: CDR1 MGHRA, CDR2 YSYEKL. The CDR3 nucleotides are TGCGCCAGCAGCACAGACGCGACTAATGAAAAACTGTTTTTT. Translated, it gives CASSTDATNEKLFF.

The CDR3 region is CASSFWTGITGELFF. For the CDR3, the DNA is TGTGCCAGCAGTTTCTGGACAGGAATCACCGGGGAGCTGTTTTTT. The chain links TRBV28 to TRBJ2-2; 7 bases match TRBD1. With V trimmed by 3 bases and J by 4 bases, 5 bases remained unmatched. Germline loops: CDR1 MDHEN, CDR2 SYDVKM. CDR3 length: 15 amino acids.

The chain links TRBV2 to TRBJ1-1; perhaps TRBD1 as D (5 bases). The CDR3 totals 14 residues. V was shortened by 3 bases and J by 5 bases, with 13 bases between the two germline ends. From germline, CDR1 is SNHLY and CDR2 FYNNEI. The CDR3 nucleotides are TGTGCCAGCAGTGAGCAGGGCGTGAGGACTGAAGCTTTCTTT. This gives the protein CASSEQGVRTEAFF.

V usage is TRBV19 and J usage is TRBJ1-2, with TRBD1 as a possible D gene (6 bases). There are 14 residues in the CDR3. Trimming took 6 bases from V and 3 from J, leaving 14 bases between them. Looked up from germline, CDR1 is LNHDA and CDR2 is SQIVND (reference sequence). CDR3 bases: TGTGCCAGTAGAAACAGGGTCCTCGACTATGGCTACACCTTC. This sequence encodes CASRNRVLDYGYTF.

The count of this clone is one. This chain links TRBV3-1 (or the pseudogene TRBV3-2) with TRBJ1-1; 10 positions agree with TRBD1. This CDR3 has 15 residues. The V gene's germline CDR1 is LGHDT and CDR2 YNNKEL (reference sequence). With 4 bases clipped from V and 4 bases from J, the junction kept 6 bases outside the gene matches. Here the CDR3 DNA reads TGTGCCAGCAGCCCCAGACAGGGGGCGGGCACTGAAGCTTTCTTT. This codes for CASSPRQGAGTEAFF.

The chain uses TRBV2 and TRBJ1-2, with D tentatively TRBD1 (5 bases). Trimming left V 6 bases short and J 4 bases short, with 18 bases between. The CDR3 is made up of 15 amino acids. Germline V lookup: CDR1 SNHLY, CDR2 FYNNEI. For the CDR3, the DNA is TGTGCCAGCAGCCCATCAGGGATGGCCCTCTATGGCTACACCTTC. The encoded protein is CASSPSGMALYGYTF.

A few counts support this clone. CDR3 sequence: CASSVRVRTSGNTIYF. In DNA form, the CDR3 reads TGTGCCAGTTCAGTACGGGTCCGGACTTCTGGAAACACCATATATTTT. The chain carries TRBV9 and TRBJ1-3; D gene ambiguous. The CDR3 runs 16 residues. Germline CDR1 and CDR2: SGDLS and YYNGEE. Trimming left V 8 bases short and J 1 base short, with 19 bases between.

The rearrangement uses TRBV6-5 and TRBJ1-1, with TRBD1 matching over 7 bases. With V trimmed by 11 bases and J by 4 bases, 10 bases remained unmatched. The germline CDR1 and CDR2 sequences are MNHEY and SVGAGI. This CDR3 has 13 residues. In nucleotides, the CDR3 is TGTGCCGACAGGGCGCGAGGGAGCACTGAAGCTTTCTTT. This sequence encodes CADRARGSTEAFF.

The V and J genes are TRBV18 and TRBJ1-4; D gene unclear. The germline V gene encodes CDR1 KGHSH and CDR2 LQKENI. This CDR3 region has 13 residues. V was clipped by 3 bases and J by 3 bases, with 5 bases between them. CDR3 sequence: CASSPPANEKLFF. The CDR3, as DNA: TGTGCCAGCTCACCTCCGGCTAATGAAAAACTGTTTTTT.

This chain joins TRBV7-9 and TRBJ2-3, with D possibly matching TRBD2 (5 bases). The V gene's germline CDR1 is SEHNR and CDR2 FQNEAQ (reference sequence). The CDR3 has 13 amino acids. V was clipped by 3 bases and J by 2 bases, with 6 bases between them. The CDR3 is CASSLEATDTQYF. The CDR3 nucleotides are TGTGCCAGCAGCTTGGAGGCCACAGATACGCAGTATTTT.

This clone was recorded only once. This rearrangement joins TRBV21-1 to TRBJ1-5; TRBD1, the table's D call, was not compared with the DNA. TRBV21-1 is listed as a pseudogene. This CDR3 has 15 amino acids. The CDR3 nucleotides are TGTGCCAGCAGCAAAGAGGACAGGGGTGGTCAGCCCCAGCATTTT. This gives the protein CASSKEDRGGQPQHF.

The V call is TRBV7-3, the J call TRBJ1-1; D remains unclear. Per the germline V gene, CDR1 is SGHTA and CDR2 is FQGTGA. CDR3 length: 13 amino acids. V was cut by 5 bases and J by 1 base, with 8 bases left in between. The CDR3 DNA reads as TGTGCCAGCAGCCAACAGAGGAACACTGAAGCTTTCTTT. It translates to CASSQQRNTEAFF.

The genes are TRBV7-9 and TRBJ1-4, with D perhaps matching TRBD1 (5 bases). CDR3 length: 14 amino acids. Germline V gene data show CDR1 as SEHNR and CDR2 as FQNEAQ (reference sequence). Trimming stripped 8 bases from V and 8 bases from J, with 18 bases between. CDR3 region: CASHTSAGYEKLFF. The CDR3 coding sequence is TGTGCCAGCCATACCTCGGCAGGGTACGAAAAACTGTTTTTT.

J is TRBJ2-3 and V is TRBV25-1; a weak D match, TRBD2 (7 bases). Germline V gives CDR1 MGHDK, CDR2 SYGVNS. Trimming pared 4 bases from V and 2 bases from J, leaving 13 bases between. This CDR3 has 15 amino acids. The CDR3: CASSVTGRDTDTQYF. As DNA, the CDR3 is TGTGCCAGCAGTGTAACAGGGAGGGACACAGATACGCAGTATTTT.

This chain joins TRBV5-1 and TRBJ1-2; 9 bases map to TRBD1. CDR3 length: 13 residues. V dropped 4 bases and J dropped 7; count of bases not matched to a gene: 5. Per germline, CDR1 SGHRS and CDR2 YFSETQ. CDR3 sequence (DNA): TGCGCCAGCAGCGTACAGGGGGCCAGTGGCTACACCTTC. It yields the protein CASSVQGASGYTF.

The chain carries TRBV6-5 and TRBJ1-5; tentatively, D is TRBD1 (6 bases). The germline V and J ends were trimmed by 10 bases and 5 bases, with 15 bases remaining between them. The CDR3 runs to 13 residues. Germline loops: CDR1 MNHEY, CDR2 SVGAGI. CDR3 sequence (DNA): TGTGCCACGCGACCGGCAGGGGATCAGCCCCAGCATTTT. Translated, it gives CATRPAGDQPQHF.

In nucleotides, the CDR3 is TGTGCCAGCAGTTACATGAGGACAGGGACATATAGCAATCAGCCCCAGCATTTT. Protein product: CASSYMRTGTYSNQPQHF. This rearrangement joins TRBV6-2 or TRBV6-3 to TRBJ1-5, with 8 bases that match TRBD1. V shed 2 bases and J 0 bases; nucleotides not matched to a gene: 9. The CDR3 loop spans 18 amino acids. Germline CDR1 MNHEY, CDR2 SVGEGT.

This rearrangement joins TRBV7-9 to TRBJ1-4; 8 bases line up with TRBD1. Losses at the gene ends were 5 bases for V and 7 bases for J; bases not matched to a gene: 3. CDR3 size: 13 residues. CDR1 SEHNR and CDR2 FQNEAQ come from the germline V gene (reference sequence). The CDR3 protein is CASSRGQGEKLFF. In DNA, the CDR3 is TGTGCCAGCAGCCGCGGACAGGGTGAAAAACTGTTTTTT. Drawing the rest from reference TRBV7-9 and TRBJ1-4, the complete variable domain is DTGVSQNPRHKITKRGQNVTFRCDPISEHNRLYWYRQTLGQGPEFLTYFQNEAQLEKSRLLSDRFSAERPKGSFSTLEIQRTEQGDSAMYLCASSRGQGEKLFFGSGTQLSVL.

V is TRBV6-6 and J is TRBJ2-3; tentative D call: TRBD1 (6 bases). The germline V and J ends were trimmed by 4 bases and 1 base, with 12 bases remaining between them. Germline CDR1 and CDR2: MNHNY and SVGAGI (reference sequence). The CDR3 runs 15 residues. The CDR3 reads CASSSGGGGTDTQYF. The DNA of the CDR3 is TGTGCCAGCAGTTCCGGTGGGGGCGGCACAGATACGCAGTATTTT.

The J gene is TRBJ1-2, the V gene TRBV6-5, with D possibly matching TRBD1 (6 bases). Germline CDR1 reads MNHEY; CDR2 reads SVGAGI. V was pared by 6 bases and J by 7 bases, with 15 bases between. This CDR3 is built from 13 residues. For the CDR3, the DNA is TGTGCCAGCAGCCAACGAGGGGGTCTTGGCTACACCTTC. Translation gives CASSQRGGLGYTF.

This rearrangement joins TRBV13 to TRBJ1-4; 7 bases align to TRBD1. The CDR3 length is 15 residues. V lost 5 bases to trimming and J lost 7 bases; unmatched junction nucleotides: 10. Germline assignment: CDR1 PRHDT and CDR2 FYEKMQ (reference sequence). This CDR3 is CASSTTGAGSEKLFF. For the CDR3, the DNA is TGTGCCAGCAGCACAACAGGGGCGGGGAGTGAAAAACTGTTTTTT.